The entry below describes one T cell receptor (beta chain). V gave up 5 bases and J gave up 2 bases, with 11 bases separating them. The germline gives CDR1 SEHNR, CDR2 FQNEAQ (reference sequence). The CDR3 is made up of 14 amino acids. Clones were read by immunoSEQ multiplex PCR, and TCRdb kept only the in-frame ones, dropping some. The sample contains approximately 700,000 clones, roughly 73% of which appear only once. This sample was taken from a study of shared clonotypes between healthy human individuals. All participating donors were Caucasian adults from Nashville, Tennessee. Material: memory CD4+ T cells sorted from blood. Subset given: CD45RA-negative fraction. The receptor's source is a woman in her twenties or thirties in good health. This chain uses TRBV7-9 with TRBJ2-3, with D perhaps matching TRBD1 (5 bases). CDR3 region: CASSTGHYTDTQYF. CDR3 sequence (DNA): TGTGCCAGCAGCACCGGACACTACACAGATACGCAGTATTTT. Looking up the rest from reference TRBV7-9 and TRBJ2-3 gives the full variable domain: DTGVSQNPRHKITKRGQNVTFRCDPISEHNRLYWYRQTLGQGPEFLTYFQNEAQLEKSRLLSDRFSAERPKGSFSTLEIQRTEQGDSAMYLCASSTGHYTDTQYFGPGTRLTVL.